The entry that follows covers one TCR beta chain sequence. The sample originates from a study of PD-L1 blockade in urothelial cancer. The assay was immunoSEQ multiplex PCR, and TCRdb's table has in-frame clones only and misses some. The sample has 35,000 to 40,000 clones, approximately 80% seen once. The CDR3 is 16 amino acids. Germline CDR1 reads MNHEY; CDR2 reads SVGAGI. The V gene end was trimmed by 2 bases and the J gene end by 8 bases; junction bases not matched to a gene: 8. Regarding time point: pretreatment peripheral blood. The specimen comprised PBMCs, sampled around atezolizumab (anti-PD-L1) treatment. This sequence was found in a man in his 60s with urothelial cancer. The chain couples TRBV6-5 to TRBJ1-6; TRBD1 aligns across 8 bases. CDR3: CASSYLSGGDHSPLHF. CDR3 sequence (DNA): TGTGCCAGCAGTTACCTGTCAGGGGGCGACCATTCACCCCTCCACTTT.